This is a list of T cell receptor beta chains from one sample in a study of shared T cell receptors in the human thymus. Clones were sequenced by immunoSEQ multiplex PCR, and TCRdb holds only the in-frame ones, with some missing. The sample yields about 710,000 clones, more than 70% seen once. This same sample was also taken into another study, of human thymus T cells.

The sequenced sample consisted of thymocytes. These receptors all stem from a boy younger than two with a congenital heart defect. CDR3s include the opening cysteine and the closing phenylalanine or tryptophan. D genes are given only for firm matches. Not every row has a clone size; where given, it reads once, few, many or a size class.

-,TRBJ2-3,TRBV15,-,TGTGCCACCAGCAGAGATGAGGCTTTTCTAAATACAGATACGCAGTATTTT,CATSRDEAFLNTDTQYF
-,TRBJ1-1,TRBV7-2,-,TGTGCCAGCAACCTAACAGGGTACACTGAAGCTTTCTTT,CASNLTGYTEAFF
-,TRBJ2-1,TRBV29-1,-,TGCAGCGTTACCAGGTACAATGAGCAGTTCTTC,CSVTRYNEQFF
TRBD1,TRBJ1-2,TRBV5-6,-,TGTGCCAGCAGCCTCCGGGACAGGGACTATGGCTACACCTTC,CASSLRDRDYGYTF
TRBD2,TRBJ2-7,TRBV27,-,TGTGCCAGCAGTTTAACCAAGATTAGCGGGAGGAGCAACGAGCAGTACTTC,CASSLTKISGRSNEQYF
-,TRBJ1-3,TRBV15,few,TGTGCCACCAGCAGAGGGACTCAAGGTTCTGGAAACACCATATATTTT,CATSRGTQGSGNTIYF
-,TRBJ2-1,TRBV28,-,TGTGCCAGCTACGGTCTTGAGCAGTTCTTC,CASYGLEQFF
-,TRBJ2-1,TRBV21-1,-,TGTGCCAGCATCAACCTAACTAGCGGGACTTACAATGAGCAGTTCTTC,CASINLTSGTYNEQFF
TRBD2,TRBJ2-7,TRBV7-9,-,TGTGCCAGCAGCTTAGTATCTAGCGGGTTACTCTACGAGCAGTACTTC,CASSLVSSGLLYEQYF
TRBD1,TRBJ2-7,TRBV7-2,-,TGTGCCAGCAGCGAGAGGACAGGGACATTTAACGAGCAGTACTTC,CASSERTGTFNEQYF